The table lists the clone carrying this T cell receptor (beta chain) with a few counts. The CDR3 is 15 residues long. Trimming pared 1 base from V and 4 bases from J, leaving 13 bases between. Germline V gene sequence: CDR1 SGHKS, CDR2 YYEKEE (reference sequence). This entry belongs to a study of blood T cells in healthy people across ages. Primers used in a second PCR of about 7 to 12 cycles were a sample-barcoded 5' primer and a J-beta primer mix. Every sample gave at least 3 million paired-end reads containing CDR3. TCRdb ran MiXCR on the 5' RACE reads and lists one entry per CDR3 protein. The sample shows approximately 1.5 million distinct CDR3 sequences, about 31% of them seen only once. The people who gave samples were healthy Caucasians from Russia, aged roughly 6 to 100. Each donor gave around 9.6 milliliters of peripheral blood.

This sequence joins TRBV5-5 and TRBJ2-3, with a tentative D call TRBD1 (6 bases). Sequenced material: blood. The sequence derives from a woman younger than 45 in good health. CDR3 coding DNA: TGTGCCAGCAGCTTGCGCACTAGGGGGTCAGATACGCAGTATTTT. Its translation: CASSLRTRGSDTQYF.